A single sample is the source of the 18 T cell receptor beta chains below, sequenced in a study of Ad26.COV2.S vaccination and SARS-CoV-2 variants. The assay was immunoSEQ multiplex PCR, and TCRdb's table has in-frame clones only and misses some. The table lists hundreds of thousands of clones, roughly 89% of them singletons, with approximately 2.5% in the top ten. Treatment indicated: some 20 received Ad26.COV2.S at low or high dose, single or two shots; five or six received placebo; per-sample allocation not given. All samples were drawn on day 63, counting from the first vaccine or placebo injection. The sample in question was peripheral blood, obtained in a trial of Ad26.COV2.S vaccine versus placebo. These receptors all come from a person between 18 and 60 years old who received the Ad26.COV2.S COVID-19 vaccine or a placebo.

The chain recombines TRBV6-5 with TRBJ2-1; D is uncertain. Trimming left V 0 bases short and J 0 bases short, with 9 bases between. The CDR3 covers 16 residues. From germline, CDR1 is MNHEY and CDR2 SVGAGI. CDR3 in DNA: TGTGCCAGCAGTTACTCGATTAGCAGCTCCTACAATGAGCAGTTCTTC. It specifies CASSYSISSSYNEQFF.

This rearrangement joins TRBV5-4 to TRBJ1-1; D is unclear. The CDR3 is 12 residues long. Germline values: CDR1 SGHNT, CDR2 YYREEE (reference sequence). The V end lost 2 bases, the J end lost 4 bases, and 6 bases lay between the germline ends. The CDR3 loop is CASSFLSTEAFF. The CDR3 DNA is TGTGCCAGCAGCTTTCTAAGCACTGAAGCTTTCTTT.

The chain links TRBV19 to TRBJ2-5, with D perhaps given as TRBD1 or TRBD2 (6 bases each). This CDR3 is 16 amino acids long. V dropped 1 base and J dropped 5 bases, with 17 bases sitting between them. The germline CDR1 and CDR2 sequences are LNHDA and SQIVND (reference sequence). The DNA for the CDR3 is TGTGCCAGTAGTATAGTCCCGGGGGCGACGGTTGAGACCCAGTACTTC. Its translation: CASSIVPGATVETQYF.

The V gene is TRBV4-2, the J gene TRBJ1-4, with unresolved D. The CDR3 extends over 17 amino acids. V was trimmed by 1 base and J by 0 bases, leaving 12 bases between them. The germline CDR1 and CDR2 sequences are LGHNA and YNFKEQ. Written as DNA, the CDR3 is TGTGCCAGCAGCCAAGGGACCGCGTCAGCAACTAATGAAAAACTGTTTTTT. This encodes CASSQGTASATNEKLFF.

The chain recombines TRBV7-9 with TRBJ2-3, with D possibly matching TRBD1 (6 bases). CDR3 size: 16 residues. V was trimmed by 3 bases and J by 2 bases, leaving 15 bases between them. Per the germline V gene, CDR1 is SEHNR and CDR2 is FQNEAQ (reference sequence). CDR3 protein: CASSFRGQGFTDTQYF. DNA for the CDR3: TGTGCCAGCAGCTTCAGAGGCCAGGGGTTCACAGATACGCAGTATTTT.

The rearrangement links TRBV18 to TRBJ2-1; unclear D gene. This CDR3 spans 13 amino acids. Trimming took 3 bases from V and 4 from J, leaving 7 bases between them. Germline V gene sequence: CDR1 KGHSH, CDR2 LQKENI. In nucleotides, the CDR3 is TGTGCCAGCTCACCTCAAAGGTACAATGAGCAGTTCTTC. As protein: CASSPQRYNEQFF.

J is TRBJ1-1 and V is TRBV28, with D uncertain. CDR1 and CDR2 from the germline V gene are MDHEN and SYDVKM. The CDR3 has 15 amino acids. Between the trimmed V and J ends, which lost 5 bases and 1 base, there was a span of 14 bases. The CDR3 loop is CASSPPHDSNTEAFF. CDR3 nucleotide sequence: TGTGCCAGCAGTCCTCCCCACGACTCGAACACTGAAGCTTTCTTT.

The genes are TRBV30 and TRBJ1-1, with D unresolved. V lost 1 base and J lost 0, with 12 bases in between. In germline, CDR1 is GTSNPN, CDR2 SVGIG (reference sequence). The CDR3 is made up of 15 amino acids. The CDR3 loop is CAWSEQRGMNTEAFF. The DNA of the CDR3 is TGTGCCTGGAGTGAACAACGAGGGATGAACACTGAAGCTTTCTTT.

This sequence joins TRBV7-2 and TRBJ1-2, with 7 bases matching TRBD1. This CDR3 contains 16 residues. Germline V gives CDR1 SGHTA, CDR2 FQGNSA. Trimming took 4 bases from V and 1 from J; bases not matched to a gene: 9. CDR3 in amino acids: CASSSALGQLNYGYTF. The DNA of the CDR3 is TGTGCCAGCAGCTCCGCCCTGGGACAGCTTAACTATGGCTACACCTTC.

In its sample, this clone was seen once. The CDR3 sequence: CASSPSTAGSYNEQFF. The CDR3 nucleotides read TGTGCCAGCAGTCCCAGTACAGCGGGCTCCTACAATGAGCAGTTCTTC. The V gene is TRBV28, the J gene TRBJ2-1; a possible D gene is TRBD2 (6 bases). This CDR3 comprises 16 residues. The germline V gene has CDR1 MDHEN and CDR2 SYDVKM. V was cut by 5 bases and J by 0 bases, with 14 bases left in between. Full variable domain (outside the CDR3, taken from reference TRBV28 and TRBJ2-1): DVKVTQSSRYLVKRTGEKVFLECVQDMDHENMFWYRQDPGLGLRLIYFSYDVKMKEKGDIPEGYSVSREKKERFSLILESASTNQTSMYLCASSPSTAGSYNEQFFGPGTRLTVL.

This chain connects TRBV7-2 to TRBJ2-3; the D is unclear. CDR3 length: 16 residues. V lost 5 bases and J 1 base, leaving 16 bases between the germline ends. The germline V gene encodes CDR1 SGHTA and CDR2 FQGNSA. The CDR3 coding sequence is TGTGCCAGCAGCCCGGCGGATACACGCGGCACAGATACGCAGTATTTT. Amino acids: CASSPADTRGTDTQYF. Full variable domain (missing parts from reference TRBV7-2 and TRBJ2-3): GAGVSQSPSNKVTEKGKDVELRCDPISGHTALYWYRQSLGQGLEFLIYFQGNSAPDKSGLPSDRFSAERTGGSVSTLTIQRTQQEDSAVYLCASSPADTRGTDTQYFGPGTRLTVL.

Only one count was recorded for this clone. The chain uses TRBV4-2 and TRBJ1-2; perhaps TRBD1 as D (5 bases). The CDR3 consists of 14 residues. Germline CDR1 is LGHNA and CDR2 is YNFKEQ. Trimming shortened V by 5 bases and J by 4 bases, and 14 bases separated the two germline ends. The CDR3 is CASSLRRVGYGYTF. The CDR3 DNA is TGTGCCAGCAGCTTACGCAGGGTGGGCTATGGCTACACCTTC.

This chain uses TRBV5-5 with TRBJ1-1; possible D gene TRBD1, 6 bases. Germline assignment: CDR1 SGHKS and CDR2 YYEKEE (reference sequence). The V and J ends lost 7 bases and 1 base respectively, with 17 bases between them. This CDR3 contains 15 residues. The CDR3 spells CASGTPGQSNTEAFF. CDR3 nucleotide sequence: TGTGCCAGCGGAACCCCGGGACAATCGAACACTGAAGCTTTCTTT.

J is TRBJ2-2 and V is TRBV7-2; D is possibly TRBD1 (7 bases). Germline-derived CDR1 and CDR2 are SGHTA and FQGNSA. V lost 5 bases to trimming and J lost 3 bases, with 25 bases between them. CDR3 length equals 19 residues. The CDR3 is CASSGGWVVDRRYTGELFF. The CDR3 DNA sequence: TGTGCCAGCAGCGGGGGGTGGGTGGTGGACAGGCGATACACCGGGGAGCTGTTTTTT.

The rearrangement joins TRBV5-5 to TRBJ2-2; D unclear. CDR1 SGHKS and CDR2 YYEKEE come from the germline V gene (reference sequence). This CDR3 is built from 12 residues. V lost 0 bases and J 8 bases, leaving 5 bases between the germline ends. CDR3 bases: TGTGCCAGCAGCTTGGTTTCTGGGGAGCTGTTTTTT. Its translation is CASSLVSGELFF.

The chain recombines TRBV5-1 with TRBJ1-5; 8 bases are a match to TRBD1. With 0 bases clipped from V and 6 bases from J, the junction kept 5 bases outside the gene matches. The CDR3 extends over 15 amino acids. The germline gives CDR1 SGHRS, CDR2 YFSETQ. In nucleotides, the CDR3 is TGCGCCAGCAGCTTGGACAGGGGGGATGGTCAGCCCCAGCATTTT. Its protein is CASSLDRGDGQPQHF.

The gene calls are TRBV11-3 and TRBJ2-5; D ambiguous. V was shortened by 2 bases and J by 2 bases, with 9 bases between the two germline ends. The CDR3 spans 14 residues. From germline, CDR1 is SGHNT and CDR2 YENEEA. CDR3: CASSLYTEQETQYF. CDR3 DNA: TGTGCCAGCAGCTTATACACAGAACAAGAGACCCAGTACTTC.

The genes are TRBV24-1 and TRBJ2-5; 8 bases match TRBD2. Trimming took 5 bases from V and 3 from J; bases not matched to a gene: 1. CDR3 size: 13 residues. CDR1 and CDR2 from the germline V gene are KGHDR and SFDVKD. The CDR3 DNA sequence: TGTGCCACCAGTGGCGGGGGGAAAGAGACCCAGTACTTC. This sequence encodes CATSGGGKETQYF.